This entry is about one TCR beta chain. In the same sample, other DNA sequences code for this CDR3. Assay: immunoSEQ multiplex PCR; the TCRdb copy retains only in-frame clones and omits some. The data show 490,000 or so clones, with about 88% seen just once and under 9.5% held by the top ten. The data were taken from a study of blood T cell repertoires in COVID-19. About the research overall: There were acute and convalescent COVID-19 samples, and they came from the United States, Italy and Spain. T cells, B-cell-depleted T cells, or PBMCs supplied cDNA or gDNA.

The cohort comprised adults aged 18 to 89 years residing in about 25 US areas. What the recovered Cohort 3 donors had was two negative PCRs, clearance, or symptom resolution. The source of this sequence is a woman aged 55-70 years who had recovered from COVID-19. The sample comprised PBMCs or T cells enriched from blood (not recorded which).

Here the CDR3 reads CATSRDLAEETQYF. Here the CDR3 DNA reads TGTGCCACCAGCAGAGATTTGGCCGAAGAGACCCAGTACTTC. This rearrangement joins TRBV15 to TRBJ2-5, with D unresolved. There are 14 residues in the CDR3. Germline-derived CDR1 and CDR2 are LNHNV and YYDKDF (reference sequence). Deletions cut 0 bases from V and 3 bases from J, with 8 bases between. The whole variable domain, remainder taken from reference TRBV15 and TRBJ2-5, is DAMVIQNPRYQVTQFGKPVTLSCSQTLNHNVMYWYQQKSSQAPKLLFHYYDKDFNNEADTPDNFQSRRPNTSFCFLDIRSPGLGDTAMYLCATSRDLAEETQYFGPGTRLLVL.